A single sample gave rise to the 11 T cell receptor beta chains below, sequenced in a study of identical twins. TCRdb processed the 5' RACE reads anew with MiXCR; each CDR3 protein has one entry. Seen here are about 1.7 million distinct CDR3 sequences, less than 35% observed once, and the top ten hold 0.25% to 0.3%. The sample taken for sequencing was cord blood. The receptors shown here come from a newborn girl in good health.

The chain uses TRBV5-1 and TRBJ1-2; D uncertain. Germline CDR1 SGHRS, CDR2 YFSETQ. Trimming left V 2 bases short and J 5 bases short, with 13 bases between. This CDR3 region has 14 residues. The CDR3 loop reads CASSLAGSTYGYTF. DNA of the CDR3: TGCGCCAGCAGCTTAGCGGGTTCCACATATGGCTACACCTTC.

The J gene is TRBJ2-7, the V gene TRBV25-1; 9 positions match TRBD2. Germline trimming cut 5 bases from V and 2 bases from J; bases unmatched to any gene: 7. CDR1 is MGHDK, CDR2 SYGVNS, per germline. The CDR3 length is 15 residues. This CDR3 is CASSSRTSDTYEQYF. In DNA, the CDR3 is TGTGCCAGCAGTTCCCGGACTAGCGATACCTACGAGCAGTACTTC.

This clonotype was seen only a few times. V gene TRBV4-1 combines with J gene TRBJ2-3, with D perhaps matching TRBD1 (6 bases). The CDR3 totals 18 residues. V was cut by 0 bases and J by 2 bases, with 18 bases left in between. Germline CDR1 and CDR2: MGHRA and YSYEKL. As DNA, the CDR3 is TGCGCCAGCAGCCAAGATTCTGACAGGCTATTCCTCACAGATACGCAGTATTTT. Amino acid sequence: CASSQDSDRLFLTDTQYF.

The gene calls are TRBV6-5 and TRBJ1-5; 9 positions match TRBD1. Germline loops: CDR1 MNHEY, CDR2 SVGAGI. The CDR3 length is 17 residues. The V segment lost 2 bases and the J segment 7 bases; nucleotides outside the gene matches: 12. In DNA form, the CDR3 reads TGTGCCAGCAGTTACAACCGGACAGGGGACGGGAGACAGCCCCAGCATTTT. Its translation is CASSYNRTGDGRQPQHF.

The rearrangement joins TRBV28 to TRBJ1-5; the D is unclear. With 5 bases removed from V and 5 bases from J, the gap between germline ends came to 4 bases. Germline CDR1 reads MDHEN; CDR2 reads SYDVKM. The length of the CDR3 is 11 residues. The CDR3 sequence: CASSRYQPQHF. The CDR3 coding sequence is TGTGCCAGCAGTCGTTATCAGCCCCAGCATTTT.

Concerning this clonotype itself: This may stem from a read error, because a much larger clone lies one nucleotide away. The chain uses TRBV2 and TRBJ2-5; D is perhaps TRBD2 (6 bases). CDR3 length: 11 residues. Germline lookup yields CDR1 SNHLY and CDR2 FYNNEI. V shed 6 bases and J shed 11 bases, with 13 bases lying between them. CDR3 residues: CASREEGPQYF. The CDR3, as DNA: TGTGCCAGCAGAGAGGAGGGACCGCAGTACTTC.

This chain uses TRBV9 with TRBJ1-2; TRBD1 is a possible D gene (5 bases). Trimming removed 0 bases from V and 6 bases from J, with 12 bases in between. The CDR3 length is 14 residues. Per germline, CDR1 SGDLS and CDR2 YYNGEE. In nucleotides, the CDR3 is TGTGCCAGCAGCGTAGGGGGGGGAACCCATGGCTACACCTTC. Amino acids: CASSVGGGTHGYTF.

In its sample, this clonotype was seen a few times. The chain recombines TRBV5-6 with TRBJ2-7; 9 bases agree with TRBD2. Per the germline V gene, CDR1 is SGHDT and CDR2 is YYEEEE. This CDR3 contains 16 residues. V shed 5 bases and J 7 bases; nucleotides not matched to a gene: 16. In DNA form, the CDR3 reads TGTGCCAGCAGAGGAGCGGGAGGACCCTTTTACAATGAGCAGTACTTC. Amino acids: CASRGAGGPFYNEQYF.

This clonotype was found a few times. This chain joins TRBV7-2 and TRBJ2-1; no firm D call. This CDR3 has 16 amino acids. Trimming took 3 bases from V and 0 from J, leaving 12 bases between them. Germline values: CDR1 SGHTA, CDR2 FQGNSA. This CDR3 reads CASSLVEASSYNEQFF. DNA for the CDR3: TGTGCCAGCAGCTTGGTAGAAGCGAGCTCCTACAATGAGCAGTTCTTC.

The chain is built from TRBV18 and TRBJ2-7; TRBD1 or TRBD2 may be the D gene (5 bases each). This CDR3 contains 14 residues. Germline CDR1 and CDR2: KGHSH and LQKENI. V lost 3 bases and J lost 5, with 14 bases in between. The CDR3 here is CASSPGNPGHEQYF. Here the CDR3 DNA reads TGTGCCAGCTCACCGGGTAACCCGGGACACGAGCAGTACTTC.

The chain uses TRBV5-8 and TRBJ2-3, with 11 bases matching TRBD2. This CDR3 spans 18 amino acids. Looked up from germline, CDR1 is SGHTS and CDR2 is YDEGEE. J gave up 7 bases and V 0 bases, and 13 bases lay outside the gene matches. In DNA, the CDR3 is TGTGCCAGCAGCTTGGAGGCCCCGACTAGCGGGGTAATGAATACGCAGTATTTT. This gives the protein CASSLEAPTSGVMNTQYF.